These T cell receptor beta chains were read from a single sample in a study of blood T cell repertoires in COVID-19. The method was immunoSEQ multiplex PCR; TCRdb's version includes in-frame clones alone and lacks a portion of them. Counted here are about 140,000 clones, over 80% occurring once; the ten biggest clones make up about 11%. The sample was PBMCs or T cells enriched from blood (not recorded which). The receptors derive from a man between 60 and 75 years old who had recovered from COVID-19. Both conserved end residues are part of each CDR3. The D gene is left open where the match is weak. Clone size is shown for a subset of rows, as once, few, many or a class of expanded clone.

CDR3nt: TGTGCCAGCAGCCTAGGAGTGGGGACTAGCGCCTCCAATGAGCAGTTCTTC
CDR3aa: CASSLGVGTSASNEQFF
abundance: NA
j_gene: TRBJ2-1
v_gene: TRBV11-2
d_gene: TRBD2

CDR3nt: TGTGCCAGCAGCCTAGACGGGACAGTACGGCTGTTTTTT
CDR3aa: CASSLDGTVRLFF
abundance: NA
j_gene: TRBJ1-4
v_gene: TRBV7-8
d_gene: TRBD1

CDR3nt: TGTGCCAGCAGCTCCACAGGCTACGAGCAGTACTTC
CDR3aa: CASSSTGYEQYF
abundance: NA
j_gene: TRBJ2-7
v_gene: TRBV6-5
d_gene: NA

CDR3nt: TGTGCCAGCAGCCATGGGGAGGGCAGGGGGCGCAGCGAGCAGTACTTC
CDR3aa: CASSHGEGRGRSEQYF
abundance: NA
j_gene: TRBJ2-7
v_gene: TRBV7-9
d_gene: NA

CDR3nt: TGTGCCAGCAGCCCACGTCGACAGAACACCGGGGAGCTGTTTTTT
CDR3aa: CASSPRRQNTGELFF
abundance: once
j_gene: TRBJ2-2
v_gene: TRBV7-8
d_gene: NA

CDR3nt: TGTGCCATCAGTGAACGGGACTACGGTAAGCAGTACTTC
CDR3aa: CAISERDYGKQYF
abundance: NA
j_gene: TRBJ2-7
v_gene: TRBV10-3
d_gene: TRBD2

CDR3nt: TGTGCCAGCAGTTTTCAGGGACAGGGGGCAACAGATACGCAGTATTTT
CDR3aa: CASSFQGQGATDTQYF
abundance: once
j_gene: TRBJ2-3
v_gene: TRBV27
d_gene: TRBD1

CDR3nt: TGTGCCAGCAGCGTTCGAGCTAACACTGAAGCTTTCTTT
CDR3aa: CASSVRANTEAFF
abundance: few
j_gene: TRBJ1-1
v_gene: TRBV5-6
d_gene: NA

CDR3nt: TGTGCCAGTAGTCCAGACCAACAGGCCGGGAGGGCCCAGCATTTT
CDR3aa: CASSPDQQAGRAQHF
abundance: NA
j_gene: TRBJ1-5
v_gene: TRBV19
d_gene: NA

CDR3nt: TGTGCCAGCAGTTTACGGTCCTATGGCTACACCTTC
CDR3aa: CASSLRSYGYTF
abundance: NA
j_gene: TRBJ1-2
v_gene: TRBV12-3/TRBV12-4
d_gene: NA

CDR3nt: TGTGCCAGCAGCGGAGTGGACAGGGCCTATGGCTACACCTTC
CDR3aa: CASSGVDRAYGYTF
abundance: NA
j_gene: TRBJ1-2
v_gene: TRBV25-1
d_gene: TRBD1

CDR3nt: TGTGCCAGCAGCTTAGGGACAGAGCAACAAGAGACCCAGTACTTC
CDR3aa: CASSLGTEQQETQYF
abundance: NA
j_gene: TRBJ2-5
v_gene: TRBV11-3
d_gene: NA

CDR3nt: TGTGCCAGCAGCTTGACGGGGGGGCCCTACAATGAGCAGTTCTTC
CDR3aa: CASSLTGGPYNEQFF
abundance: NA
j_gene: TRBJ2-1
v_gene: TRBV5-4
d_gene: TRBD2

CDR3nt: TGTGCCAGCTCACCGTCGGTTCGGGCAGATACGCAGTATTTT
CDR3aa: CASSPSVRADTQYF
abundance: NA
j_gene: TRBJ2-3
v_gene: TRBV18
d_gene: NA

CDR3nt: TGCGCCAGCAGCCTAAGGACAGGGGACACCGGGGAGCTGTTTTTT
CDR3aa: CASSLRTGDTGELFF
abundance: NA
j_gene: TRBJ2-2
v_gene: TRBV5-1
d_gene: TRBD1

CDR3nt: TGTGCCAGCAGCGGTCTAGCGGGAGTAGTGGGACCCAACAATGAGCAGTTCTTC
CDR3aa: CASSGLAGVVGPNNEQFF
abundance: few
j_gene: TRBJ2-1
v_gene: TRBV9
d_gene: TRBD2

CDR3nt: TGTGCCACCAGCACTGGGACAGGGCTTGGGGATGAAGCTTTCTTT
CDR3aa: CATSTGTGLGDEAFF
abundance: NA
j_gene: TRBJ1-1
v_gene: TRBV15
d_gene: TRBD1

CDR3nt: TGTGCCAGCAGCCCGAGTCGAGGGGGCCCCTACGAGCAGTACTTC
CDR3aa: CASSPSRGGPYEQYF
abundance: NA
j_gene: TRBJ2-7
v_gene: TRBV7-2
d_gene: TRBD1

CDR3nt: TGTGCCTGGAGTGTACTCAATGAGCAGTTCTTC
CDR3aa: CAWSVLNEQFF
abundance: NA
j_gene: TRBJ2-1
v_gene: TRBV30
d_gene: NA

CDR3nt: TGCGCCAGCAGCCCACCGGACAGGGAGGACTATGGCTACACCTTC
CDR3aa: CASSPPDREDYGYTF
abundance: NA
j_gene: TRBJ1-2
v_gene: TRBV4-1
d_gene: TRBD1

CDR3nt: TGTGCCAGCAGTGTCGGAGGGGGCCTCGAAAAACTGTTTTTT
CDR3aa: CASSVGGGLEKLFF
abundance: NA
j_gene: TRBJ1-4
v_gene: TRBV2
d_gene: TRBD1

CDR3nt: TGCGCCAGCAGCTTACAGGGTCGGCAGACCCAGTACTTC
CDR3aa: CASSLQGRQTQYF
abundance: NA
j_gene: TRBJ2-5
v_gene: TRBV5-1
d_gene: NA

CDR3nt: TGCGCCAGCGGTCCGGGAGGGGGCCGCCACGAGCAGTACTTC
CDR3aa: CASGPGGGRHEQYF
abundance: NA
j_gene: TRBJ2-7
v_gene: TRBV5-1
d_gene: NA

CDR3nt: TGTGCCAGCTCACCCCCAGGGCACGAGCAGTACTTC
CDR3aa: CASSPPGHEQYF
abundance: NA
j_gene: TRBJ2-7
v_gene: TRBV18
d_gene: NA

CDR3nt: TGTGCCAGCACGACGGGGGACAGGGGATCCTACGAGCAGTACTTC
CDR3aa: CASTTGDRGSYEQYF
abundance: NA
j_gene: TRBJ2-7
v_gene: TRBV2
d_gene: TRBD1

CDR3nt: TGTGCCAGCAGCCGACAAGCGGGAGGGTTGTGGGAGCAGTTCTTC
CDR3aa: CASSRQAGGLWEQFF
abundance: NA
j_gene: TRBJ2-1
v_gene: TRBV3-1/TRBV3-2
d_gene: TRBD2

CDR3nt: TGTGCCAGCAGCGCCGGGACAGGCTACAATGAGCAGTTCTTC
CDR3aa: CASSAGTGYNEQFF
abundance: NA
j_gene: TRBJ2-1
v_gene: TRBV2
d_gene: TRBD1

CDR3nt: TGCAGTGCAAGTGCCAGAGGGACTAGCGGGAGGGCAGAGACCCAGTACTTC
CDR3aa: CSASARGTSGRAETQYF
abundance: NA
j_gene: TRBJ2-5
v_gene: TRBV20-1
d_gene: TRBD2

CDR3nt: TGTGCCAGCAGTTCGTGGAGACAGGGAGGTAGCGGGGGTAACGAGCAGTACTTC
CDR3aa: CASSSWRQGGSGGNEQYF
abundance: NA
j_gene: TRBJ2-7
v_gene: TRBV28
d_gene: TRBD2

CDR3nt: TGTGCCAGCAGTCCCTCGATGTCAGGGGATTACTACTTC
CDR3aa: CASSPSMSGDYYF
abundance: NA
j_gene: TRBJ2-7
v_gene: TRBV2
d_gene: NA

CDR3nt: TGCGCCAGCCGACTCCGGGTGACTAGCGGGGAGACCCAGTACTTC
CDR3aa: CASRLRVTSGETQYF
abundance: once
j_gene: TRBJ2-5
v_gene: TRBV5-1
d_gene: TRBD2

CDR3nt: TGTGCCAGCAGCTTAGGAAAGGAGGGGGCGGACACTGAAGCTTTCTTT
CDR3aa: CASSLGKEGADTEAFF
abundance: NA
j_gene: TRBJ1-1
v_gene: TRBV11-3
d_gene: TRBD1

CDR3nt: TGTGCCAGCAGCTTGCCCCCTGGGCAGGACACTGAAGCTTTCTTT
CDR3aa: CASSLPPGQDTEAFF
abundance: NA
j_gene: TRBJ1-1
v_gene: TRBV5-4
d_gene: NA

CDR3nt: TGTGCCAGCTCACGAGCGGATGGGTCCTACGAGCAGTACTTC
CDR3aa: CASSRADGSYEQYF
abundance: NA
j_gene: TRBJ2-7
v_gene: TRBV18
d_gene: NA

CDR3nt: TGTGCCAGCAGCGACGGCGGGGGGAGGTACGAGCAGTACTTC
CDR3aa: CASSDGGGRYEQYF
abundance: NA
j_gene: TRBJ2-7
v_gene: TRBV2
d_gene: TRBD2

CDR3nt: TGCAGCGTCAAGGGACAGGGCAAGACTGGAAACACCATATATTTT
CDR3aa: CSVKGQGKTGNTIYF
abundance: NA
j_gene: TRBJ1-3
v_gene: TRBV29-1
d_gene: TRBD1

CDR3nt: TGTGCCAGTAGTTCTGACTCCACTTTAGCCAAAAACATTCAGTACTTC
CDR3aa: CASSSDSTLAKNIQYF
abundance: NA
j_gene: TRBJ2-4
v_gene: TRBV19
d_gene: NA

CDR3nt: TGTGCCAGCAGTGAATCTCGGGGGTCTTGGGAGCAGTACTTC
CDR3aa: CASSESRGSWEQYF
abundance: NA
j_gene: TRBJ2-7
v_gene: TRBV25-1
d_gene: NA

CDR3nt: TGTGCCAGCAGCTTGGAACAGAAAATTTATTACAATGAGCAGTTCTTC
CDR3aa: CASSLEQKIYYNEQFF
abundance: NA
j_gene: TRBJ2-1
v_gene: TRBV5-6
d_gene: NA

CDR3nt: TGTGCCAGCAGTGTGGGACATTCTGTCGAGCAGTACTTC
CDR3aa: CASSVGHSVEQYF
abundance: NA
j_gene: TRBJ2-7
v_gene: TRBV27
d_gene: NA

CDR3nt: TGTGCCAGCAGTTTACCACAGGGAAGGAATCAGCCCCAGCATTTT
CDR3aa: CASSLPQGRNQPQHF
abundance: NA
j_gene: TRBJ1-5
v_gene: TRBV28
d_gene: NA

CDR3nt: TGTGCTAGTGGTTTGCCCCGGGGGACTAGACTAACCCTCACAGATACGCAGTATTTT
CDR3aa: CASGLPRGTRLTLTDTQYF
abundance: NA
j_gene: TRBJ2-3
v_gene: TRBV12-5
d_gene: TRBD2

CDR3nt: TGTGCCAGCATCGGGACAGCGAACTACGAGCAGTACTTC
CDR3aa: CASIGTANYEQYF
abundance: NA
j_gene: TRBJ2-7
v_gene: TRBV27
d_gene: TRBD1

CDR3nt: TGTGCCAGCAGCTTAGCTGGCAGCAATCAGCCCCAGCATTTT
CDR3aa: CASSLAGSNQPQHF
abundance: few
j_gene: TRBJ1-5
v_gene: TRBV7-8
d_gene: NA

CDR3nt: TGTGCCAGCAGCCAACGGTCCGGGAAAAACTACGAGCAGTACTTC
CDR3aa: CASSQRSGKNYEQYF
abundance: NA
j_gene: TRBJ2-7
v_gene: TRBV3-1/TRBV3-2
d_gene: NA

CDR3nt: TGTGCCAGCAGTCCGCTAGCGGGAGGGCCATTAAATGAGCAGTTCTTC
CDR3aa: CASSPLAGGPLNEQFF
abundance: NA
j_gene: TRBJ2-1
v_gene: TRBV28
d_gene: TRBD2

CDR3nt: TGTGCCAGCAGCTCCCGCCGGGAGGGCGGCTATTCTGGGGCCAACGTCCTGACTTTC
CDR3aa: CASSSRREGGYSGANVLTF
abundance: NA
j_gene: TRBJ2-6
v_gene: TRBV5-8
d_gene: TRBD2

CDR3nt: TGCGCCAGCAGCCAAGACGCGCCCGCACCCGGACTAGCGGGACCCCAAGATACGCAGTATTTT
CDR3aa: CASSQDAPAPGLAGPQDTQYF
abundance: few
j_gene: TRBJ2-3
v_gene: TRBV4-1
d_gene: TRBD2

CDR3nt: TGTGCCAGTACCCCAGGGTTCATCACTGAAGCTTTCTTT
CDR3aa: CASTPGFITEAFF
abundance: NA
j_gene: TRBJ1-1
v_gene: TRBV19
d_gene: NA

CDR3nt: TGTGCCATCCCGGATGAAAAACTGTTTTTT
CDR3aa: CAIPDEKLFF
abundance: NA
j_gene: TRBJ1-4
v_gene: TRBV27
d_gene: NA

CDR3nt: TGTGCCAGCAGCCGTAGCGGGGGGCAGTCGGATACGCAGTATTTT
CDR3aa: CASSRSGGQSDTQYF
abundance: NA
j_gene: TRBJ2-3
v_gene: TRBV13
d_gene: TRBD2

CDR3nt: TGTGCCAGTAGTATAGGCGGGACCGTGGTTCCCCTCCACTTT
CDR3aa: CASSIGGTVVPLHF
abundance: NA
j_gene: TRBJ1-6
v_gene: TRBV19
d_gene: NA

CDR3nt: TGTGCCAGCAGTTTAGCGGGAGCTAACGAGCAGTACTTC
CDR3aa: CASSLAGANEQYF
abundance: NA
j_gene: TRBJ2-7
v_gene: TRBV6-5
d_gene: TRBD2

CDR3nt: TGTGCCAGTAGTTACGGGGGGCGAGGCAATCAGCCCCAGCATTTT
CDR3aa: CASSYGGRGNQPQHF
abundance: NA
j_gene: TRBJ1-5
v_gene: TRBV19
d_gene: NA

CDR3nt: TGTGCCAGCAGCTTGAGTTCCAGGGATTACGAGCAGTACTTC
CDR3aa: CASSLSSRDYEQYF
abundance: once
j_gene: TRBJ2-7
v_gene: TRBV11-2
d_gene: NA

CDR3nt: TGCGCCAGCAGCTTGTCCCCTGCAGGGGCGGGCACAGATACGCAGTATTTT
CDR3aa: CASSLSPAGAGTDTQYF
abundance: NA
j_gene: TRBJ2-3
v_gene: TRBV5-1
d_gene: NA

CDR3nt: TGTGCCACCAGCCGGGGACAGCCGTACGAGCAGTACTTC
CDR3aa: CATSRGQPYEQYF
abundance: few
j_gene: TRBJ2-7
v_gene: TRBV15
d_gene: TRBD1

CDR3nt: TGTGCCAGCAGCTTCGAAAGGGGTTGGTCTGAAGCTTTCTTT
CDR3aa: CASSFERGWSEAFF
abundance: NA
j_gene: TRBJ1-1
v_gene: TRBV7-9
d_gene: NA

CDR3nt: TGTGCCAGCAGCTTGTTACTAGCGGGTGTCACCGGGGAGCTGTTTTTT
CDR3aa: CASSLLLAGVTGELFF
abundance: once
j_gene: TRBJ2-2
v_gene: TRBV11-2
d_gene: TRBD2

CDR3nt: TGTGCCAGCAGCTTGGCCGGGCTCGGGGCCCAGCATTTT
CDR3aa: CASSLAGLGAQHF
abundance: NA
j_gene: TRBJ1-5
v_gene: TRBV5-8
d_gene: NA